Listed here are 5 T cell receptor beta chains from one sample, sequenced in a study of T cells in women clearing cervical HPV infection. The assay was immunoSEQ multiplex PCR, and TCRdb's table has in-frame clones only and misses some. This sample's clone table lists roughly 42,000 clones. What was sequenced was blood buffy coat. The receptors originated from a woman between 18 and 69 years old with a cervical HPV16 infection that either progressed to CIN3+ or cleared (not recorded which).

CDR3 sequence reads: CSARRGTRAGDEQFF. The sequenced part of the CDR3 DNA is TGCAGTGCTCGGAGAGGGACTAGGGCGGGGGATGAG. This chain uses TRBV20-1 with TRBJ2-1; TRBD2 matches at 8 bases. The read is 3 residues too short to cover the CDR3 end, so that end is filled in from the germline J gene. Unmatched junction bases numbered 14, after V lost 5 bases and J lost 8 bases. Germline CDR1 DFQATT, CDR2 SNEGSKA (reference sequence). This CDR3 contains 15 residues.

Note on this clone: The sequence runs out 3 residues before the end of the CDR3; the remainder is reconstructed from the germline J gene. The V and J genes are TRBV5-6 and TRBJ1-1; D is perhaps TRBD1 (6 bases). Germline V lookup: CDR1 SGHDT, CDR2 YYEEEE. V was clipped by 4 bases and J by 5 bases, with 12 bases between them. The CDR3 sequence is 13 residues long. Incomplete CDR3 DNA: TGTGCCAGCAGCCGTCGGACAGTTACTGAA. Its protein is CASSRRTVTE. The full CDR3 reads CASSRRTVTEAFF.

Notes on this clone: The CDR3 end falls 3 residues outside the read, so it is completed with the germline J gene. The chain is built from TRBV19 and TRBJ2-3, with 11 bases aligning to TRBD2. Per the germline V gene, CDR1 is LNHDA and CDR2 is SQIVND (reference sequence). This CDR3 is built from 14 residues. This CDR3 is CASMSSGGSDTQYF. Partial CDR3 DNA: TGTGCCAGTATGTCTAGCGGGGGGTCCGACACG.

A word on this clone: The CDR3 extends 3 residues past the end of the read, so its final part is completed from the germline J gene. V gene TRBV19 combines with J gene TRBJ2-4; the match to TRBD2 covers 16 bases. Germline trimming cut 1 base from V and 3 bases from J; bases unmatched to any gene: 9. Germline V gene sequence: CDR1 LNHDA, CDR2 SQIVND (reference sequence). This CDR3 spans 20 amino acids. Here the CDR3 reads CASSIAPGLAGGLSKNIQYF. CDR3 DNA, as far as it was read: TGTGCCAGTAGTATAGCTCCGGGACTAGCGGGGGGGCTGAGCAAAAACATT.

Incomplete CDR3 DNA: TGTGCCAGTGCCCCAACCGACAGGGGGCGAAACACCGGGGAG. Translating gives CASAPTDRGRNTGE. The full CDR3 protein reads CASAPTDRGRNTGELFF. V and J are TRBV19 and TRBJ2-2; 10 bases line up with TRBD1. The DNA ends 3 residues before the CDR3 does, and the rest of the CDR3 is filled in from the germline J gene. Germline V CDR1 and CDR2: LNHDA, SQIVND (reference sequence). The CDR3 contains 17 residues. V lost 8 bases and J lost 2; bases outside the gene matches: 11.